One and the same sample provided the 5 T cell receptor beta chains below, sequenced in a study of shared clonotypes between healthy human individuals (TCRdb year 2020). Libraries were built with the immunoSEQ multiplex PCR assay. Held by TCRdb, this immuneACCESS table contains in-frame sequences only and omits some clones. Under half of the omission traces to an unresolved V gene where checked; the cause of the rest is unknown. The sample table lists about 480,000 clones, 75% to 85% of them with a count of one. Around 13% of the sample comes from the top ten. Sequencing input: PBMCs. The receptors originated from a woman in her 40s in good health. Some clones in this sample may be carry-over from other donors' samples.

This clone was seen just once. CDR3 loop: CASSEAYEQYF. CDR3 in DNA: TGTGCCAGCAGTGAAGCATACGAGCAGTACTTC. The chain links TRBV2 to TRBJ2-7; no firm D call. V dropped 0 bases and J dropped 4 bases, with 1 base sitting between them. The CDR3 runs to 11 residues. Germline CDR1 is SNHLY and CDR2 is FYNNEI.

Notes on this clone: Since a much larger clone is just one base distant, this may be a read error. The sample carries other DNA sequences with the same CDR3. This sequence joins TRBV27 and TRBJ1-1; the D gene is possibly TRBD1 (6 bases). Trimming pared 3 bases from V and 0 bases from J, leaving 8 bases between. Germline V gene data show CDR1 as MNHEY and CDR2 as SMNVEV (reference sequence). The CDR3 sequence is 14 residues long. The CDR3 loop is CASSLNRVNTEAFF. CDR3 bases: TGTGCCAGCAGTTTGAACAGGGTGAACACTGAAGCTTTCTTT.

This chain uses TRBV10-3 with TRBJ2-5, with 12 bases lining up with TRBD2. V dropped 0 bases and J dropped 5; count of bases not matched to a gene: 13. The germline CDR1 and CDR2 sequences are ENHRY and SYGVKD. The CDR3 has 19 amino acids. This CDR3 is CAISESRPSGRAGGETQYF. The CDR3 DNA reads TGTGCCATCAGTGAGTCGAGGCCTAGCGGGAGGGCCGGAGGGGAGACCCAGTACTTC.

This clone was picked up many times. This chain joins TRBV6-4 and TRBJ2-3, with no clear D. The V and J ends lost 0 bases and 5 bases respectively, with 12 bases between them. CDR1 MRHNA and CDR2 SNTAGT come from the germline V gene. CDR3 length: 15 amino acids. CDR3 loop: CASSDSSSPGDTQYF. Here the CDR3 DNA reads TGTGCCAGCAGTGACTCGTCTAGTCCGGGAGATACGCAGTATTTT.

Only one count was recorded for this clone. The CDR3 reads CASSLVSSWQGNTIYF. The CDR3 region has the DNA TGCGCCAGCAGCTTGGTTAGCAGCTGGCAAGGAAACACCATATATTTT. The chain carries TRBV5-1 and TRBJ1-3, with D unresolved. CDR1 and CDR2 (germline): SGHRS, YFSETQ. Trimming pared 0 bases from V and 4 bases from J, leaving 14 bases between. This CDR3 is built from 16 residues.